Following are 13 T cell receptor beta chains from one sample sequenced in a study of somatic mutations in cytotoxic T cells in rheumatoid arthritis. Method: immunoSEQ multiplex PCR; TCRdb's copy keeps in-frame clones and lacks some. The repertoire holds some 20,000 clones, with about 83% as singletons. Sequencing was performed on CD8+ T cells sorted from blood. The receptors were sampled from an adult with rheumatoid arthritis.

This chain connects TRBV9 to TRBJ1-2, with TRBD1 matching 9 bases. Germline V gene lookup returns CDR1 SGDLS and CDR2 YYNGEE. With 1 base clipped from V and 6 bases from J, the junction kept 7 bases outside the gene matches. The CDR3 runs to 15 residues. The CDR3 nucleotides read TGTGCCAGCAGCGTAAGGGGGGGGACAGGGAATGGCTACACCTTC. Protein: CASSVRGGTGNGYTF.

This chain's CDR3 is CASRKNEQFF. The CDR3 DNA reads as TGTGCCAGCAGGAAGAATGAGCAGTTCTTC. The chain recombines TRBV2 with TRBJ2-1; no firm D call. The CDR3 has 10 amino acids. V shed 6 bases and J shed 7 bases, with 4 bases lying between them. CDR1 SNHLY and CDR2 FYNNEI come from the germline V gene.

The sample holds one count of this clone. The chain links TRBV18 to TRBJ2-5; D gene ambiguous. From germline, CDR1 is KGHSH and CDR2 LQKENI. Trimming left V 2 bases short and J 1 base short, with 8 bases between. The CDR3 contains 14 residues. The CDR3 loop reads CASSPLASQETQYF. The CDR3 nucleotides are TGTGCCAGCTCACCATTGGCTAGCCAAGAGACCCAGTACTTC. The full variable domain, with the rest looked up from reference TRBV18 and TRBJ2-5, is NAGVMQNPRHLVRRRGQEARLRCSPMKGHSHVYWYRQLPEEGLKFMVYLQKENIIDESGMPKERFSAEFPKEGPSILRIQQVVRGDSAAYFCASSPLASQETQYFGPGTRLLVL.

The CDR3 here is CASSLVSGTAGNTIYF. The CDR3 bases are TGTGCCAGCAGCTTAGTAAGTGGGACAGCTGGAAACACCATATATTTT. The chain carries TRBV7-9 and TRBJ1-3, with TRBD1 matching 7 bases. Germline CDR1 reads SEHNR; CDR2 reads FQNEAQ (reference sequence). V was pared by 1 base and J by 2 bases, with 5 bases of the junction left unmatched. The CDR3 is made up of 16 amino acids.

The table lists this clone with a few counts. This chain joins TRBV7-2 and TRBJ2-7; TRBD2 matches 7 bases. The V and J ends lost 1 base and 2 bases, in that order; junction bases with no gene match: 5. Germline loops: CDR1 SGHTA, CDR2 FQGNSA. The CDR3 length is 15 residues. CDR3 loop: CASSLELALAYEQYF. The CDR3 bases are TGTGCCAGCAGCTTAGAACTAGCGCTCGCCTACGAGCAGTACTTC.

The chain employs TRBV2 and TRBJ1-3; D not resolved. Trimming took 2 bases from V and 4 from J, leaving 12 bases between them. The CDR3 extends over 15 amino acids. Looked up from germline, CDR1 is SNHLY and CDR2 is FYNNEI. The CDR3 is CASSEWQVTGNTIYF. The DNA for the CDR3 is TGTGCCAGCAGTGAATGGCAGGTCACCGGAAACACCATATATTTT.

This sequence joins TRBV19 and TRBJ1-5, with a possible D match to TRBD1 (5 bases). The V end lost 5 bases, the J end lost 0 bases, and 17 bases lay between the germline ends. This CDR3 has 17 amino acids. Germline CDR1 LNHDA, CDR2 SQIVND (reference sequence). The CDR3, as DNA: TGTGCCAGTAGTGCGCTCGTGGGGGGGGGTAGCAATCAGCCCCAGCATTTT. Protein sequence: CASSALVGGGSNQPQHF.

In its sample, this clone was seen once. This chain links TRBV5-6 with TRBJ1-5; maybe TRBD1 (5 bases). V lost 2 bases to trimming and J lost 9 bases, with 18 bases between them. This CDR3 has 15 residues. Looked up from germline, CDR1 is SGHDT and CDR2 is YYEEEE. The CDR3 bases are TGTGCCAGCAGCTTTGGGTCCGGGGCGGGCAGGCCCCAGCATTTT. The encoded protein is CASSFGSGAGRPQHF.

This clone has just a few counts. The V gene is TRBV5-6, the J gene TRBJ1-6; no firm D call. The CDR3 length is 14 residues. CDR1 and CDR2 from the germline V gene are SGHDT and YYEEEE. V was shortened by 3 bases and J by 3 bases, with 7 bases between the two germline ends. The CDR3 DNA is TGTGCCAGCAGCTGGTCGGGCTATAATTCACCCCTCCACTTT. Encoded protein: CASSWSGYNSPLHF.

This clone was observed once. This chain uses TRBV13 with TRBJ1-2; D call uncertain. CDR3 length: 15 amino acids. CDR1 and CDR2 from the germline V gene are PRHDT and FYEKMQ (reference sequence). V shed 5 bases and J shed 7 bases, with 20 bases lying between them. This chain's CDR3 is CASSTRPALQSGYTF. CDR3 DNA sequence: TGTGCCAGCAGCACCCGACCGGCCCTTCAATCTGGCTACACCTTC.

The chain carries TRBV10-2 and TRBJ1-1; D gene uncertain. V was cut by 2 bases and J by 7 bases, with 5 bases left in between. The CDR3 is 11 amino acids. The V gene's germline CDR1 is WSHSY and CDR2 SAAADI. CDR3 coding DNA: TGCGCCAGCAGTGAGGGCCTTGAAGCTTTCTTT. This gives the protein CASSEGLEAFF.

This rearrangement joins TRBV5-1 to TRBJ2-3; weak D call: TRBD2 (5 bases). Trimming took off 4 bases at V and 5 bases at J, with 20 bases between the two ends. Germline loops: CDR1 SGHRS, CDR2 YFSETQ. The CDR3 loop spans 16 amino acids. The CDR3: CASSGPVGGGGDTQYF. In DNA form, the CDR3 reads TGCGCCAGCAGCGGACCGGTTGGAGGCGGAGGAGATACGCAGTATTTT.

This chain joins TRBV7-9 and TRBJ1-6; D call uncertain. Trimming removed 4 bases from V and 7 bases from J, with 20 bases in between. CDR3 length: 17 amino acids. Germline V CDR1 and CDR2: SEHNR, FQNEAQ (reference sequence). The CDR3 DNA sequence: TGTGCCAGCAGCTCGGACGGCTATAGGGCCAGAAATTCACCCCTCCACTTT. Translation: CASSSDGYRARNSPLHF. Full variable domain (outside the CDR3, taken from reference TRBV7-9 and TRBJ1-6): DTGVSQNPRHKITKRGQNVTFRCDPISEHNRLYWYRQTLGQGPEFLTYFQNEAQLEKSRLLSDRFSAERPKGSFSTLEIQRTEQGDSAMYLCASSSDGYRARNSPLHFGNGTRLTVT.